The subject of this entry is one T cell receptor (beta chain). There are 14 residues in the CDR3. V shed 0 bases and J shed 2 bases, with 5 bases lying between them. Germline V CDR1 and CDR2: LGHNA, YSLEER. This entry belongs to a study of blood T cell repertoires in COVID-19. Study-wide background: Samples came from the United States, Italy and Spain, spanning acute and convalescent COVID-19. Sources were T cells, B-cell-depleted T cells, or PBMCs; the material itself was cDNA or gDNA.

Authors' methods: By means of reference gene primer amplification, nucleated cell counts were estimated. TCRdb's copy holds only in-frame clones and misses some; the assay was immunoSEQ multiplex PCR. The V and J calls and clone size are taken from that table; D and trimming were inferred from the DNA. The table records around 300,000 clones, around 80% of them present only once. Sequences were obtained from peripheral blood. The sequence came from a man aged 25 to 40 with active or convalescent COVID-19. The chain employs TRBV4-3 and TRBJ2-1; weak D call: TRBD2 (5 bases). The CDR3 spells CASSQELAYNEQFF. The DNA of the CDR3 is TGCGCCAGCAGCCAAGAACTAGCCTACAATGAGCAGTTCTTC.